Reported below is one TCR beta chain. This entry belongs to a study of blood T cell repertoires in COVID-19. On the study more broadly: The cDNA or gDNA used as material had been derived from T cells, B-cell-depleted T cells, or PBMCs.

Between the trimmed V and J ends, which lost 2 bases and 1 base, there was a span of 12 bases. Looked up from germline, CDR1 is SGHAT and CDR2 is FQNNGV. This CDR3 region has 16 residues. Some clones are missing from TCRdb's copy, which holds only in-frame ones; the method was immunoSEQ multiplex PCR. The sample records approximately 200,000 clones, more than 80% being singletons. Sequencing input: PBMCs or T cells enriched from blood (not recorded which). The receptor's source is a man in his forties who had recovered from COVID-19. The gene calls are TRBV11-2 and TRBJ2-1, with D possibly TRBD2 on 5 matching bases. CDR3 amino acids: CASSLISQRSYNEQFF. The CDR3 bases are TGTGCCAGCAGCTTAATCTCCCAGCGGTCCTACAATGAGCAGTTCTTC.